The clone carrying this TCR beta chain was counted once. Its antigen is unknown. The method was immunoSEQ multiplex PCR; TCRdb's version includes in-frame clones alone and lacks a portion of them. Among around 45,000 clones listed, 90% were seen once. This sample was taken from a study of T cell responses to AZD1222 COVID-19 vaccine. Study findings and constraints: Unmutated regions of variants are reportedly targeted by nearly half of spike-specific TCRs. Distributed over spike, vaccine-associated CD4 TCRs predominated at 160-218 and 743-854. The donor group comprised mostly white British people and more females; the analysis possibly underestimated clonal diversity.

The CDR3 is made up of 14 amino acids. CDR1 and CDR2 from the germline V gene are LGHDT and YNNKEL (reference sequence). V lost 6 bases and J lost 4; bases outside the gene matches: 8. V gene TRBV3-1 (or the pseudogene TRBV3-2) combines with J gene TRBJ1-1, with 7 bases that match TRBD1. Sample: peripheral blood, taken 28 days after the second AZD1222 dose. The clonotype originates from an adult who received the AZD1222 COVID-19 vaccine. CDR3 amino acids: CASRHRNRGTEAFF. In DNA, the CDR3 is TGTGCCAGCAGACACCGTAACAGGGGCACTGAAGCTTTCTTT.